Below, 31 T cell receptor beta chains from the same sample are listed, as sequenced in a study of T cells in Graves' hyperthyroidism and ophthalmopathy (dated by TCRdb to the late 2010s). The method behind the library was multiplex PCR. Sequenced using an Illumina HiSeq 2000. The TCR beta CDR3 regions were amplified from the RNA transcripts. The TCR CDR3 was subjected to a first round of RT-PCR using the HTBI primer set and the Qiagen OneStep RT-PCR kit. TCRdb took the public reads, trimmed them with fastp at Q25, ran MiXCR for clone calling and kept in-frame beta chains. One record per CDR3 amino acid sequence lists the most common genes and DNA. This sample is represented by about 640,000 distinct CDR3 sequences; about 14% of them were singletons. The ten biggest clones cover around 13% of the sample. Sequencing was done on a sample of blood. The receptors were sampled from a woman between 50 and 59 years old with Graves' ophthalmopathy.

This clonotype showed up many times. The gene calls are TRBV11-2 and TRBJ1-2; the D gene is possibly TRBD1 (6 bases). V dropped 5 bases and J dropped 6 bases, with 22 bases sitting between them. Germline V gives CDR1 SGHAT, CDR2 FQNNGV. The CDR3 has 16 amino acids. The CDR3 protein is CASSPTHGGGLHGYTF. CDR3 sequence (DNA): TGTGCCAGCAGCCCAACCCATGGTGGGGGGCTTCATGGCTACACCTTC.

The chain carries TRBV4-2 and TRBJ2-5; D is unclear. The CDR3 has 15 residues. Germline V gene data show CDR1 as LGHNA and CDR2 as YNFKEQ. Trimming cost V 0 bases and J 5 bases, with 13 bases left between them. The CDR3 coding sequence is TGTGCCAGCAGCCAAGATTCCCTGCTCGGGGAGACCCAGTACTTC. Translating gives CASSQDSLLGETQYF.

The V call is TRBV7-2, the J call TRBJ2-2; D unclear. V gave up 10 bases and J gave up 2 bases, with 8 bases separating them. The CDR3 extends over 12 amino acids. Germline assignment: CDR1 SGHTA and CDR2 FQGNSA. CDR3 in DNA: TGTGCCACTCACCTAAACACCGGGGAGCTGTTTTTT. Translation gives CATHLNTGELFF.

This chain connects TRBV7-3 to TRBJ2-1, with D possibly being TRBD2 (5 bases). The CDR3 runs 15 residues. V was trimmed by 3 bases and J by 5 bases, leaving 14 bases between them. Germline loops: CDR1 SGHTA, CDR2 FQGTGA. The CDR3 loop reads CASSFNSRANNEQFF. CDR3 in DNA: TGTGCCAGCAGCTTTAATTCGAGGGCCAACAATGAGCAGTTCTTC.

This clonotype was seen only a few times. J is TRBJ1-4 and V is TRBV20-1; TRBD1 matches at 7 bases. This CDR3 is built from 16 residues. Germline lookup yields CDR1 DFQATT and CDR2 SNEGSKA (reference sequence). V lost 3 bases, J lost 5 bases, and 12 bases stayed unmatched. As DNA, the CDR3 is TGCAGTGCTAGCACGACAGGGTCGGGGGGAAATGAAAAACTGTTTTTT. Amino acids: CSASTTGSGGNEKLFF.

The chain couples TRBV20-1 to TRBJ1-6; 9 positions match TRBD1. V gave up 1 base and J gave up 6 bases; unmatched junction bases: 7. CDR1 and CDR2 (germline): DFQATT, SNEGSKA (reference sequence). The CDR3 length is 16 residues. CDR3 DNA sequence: TGCAGTGCTAGAGCCCCTGGGACAGGGAGTAATTCACCCCTCCACTTT. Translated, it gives CSARAPGTGSNSPLHF.

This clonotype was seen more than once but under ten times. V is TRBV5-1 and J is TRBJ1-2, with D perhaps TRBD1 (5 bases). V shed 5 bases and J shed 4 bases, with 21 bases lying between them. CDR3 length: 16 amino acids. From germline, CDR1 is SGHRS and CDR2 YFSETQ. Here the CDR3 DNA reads TGCGCCAGCAGGAATTTTGATTTCACAGGCCGCTATGGCTACACCTTC. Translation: CASRNFDFTGRYGYTF.

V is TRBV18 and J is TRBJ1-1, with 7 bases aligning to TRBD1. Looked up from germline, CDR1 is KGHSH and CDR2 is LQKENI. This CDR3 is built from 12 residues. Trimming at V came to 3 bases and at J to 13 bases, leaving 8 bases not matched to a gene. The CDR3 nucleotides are TGTGCCAGCTCACCTGGACAGGCCTCCGGTTTCTTT. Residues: CASSPGQASGFF.

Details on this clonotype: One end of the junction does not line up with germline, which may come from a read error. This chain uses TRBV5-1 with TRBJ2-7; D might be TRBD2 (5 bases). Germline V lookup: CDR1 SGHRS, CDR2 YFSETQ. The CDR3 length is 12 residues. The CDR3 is CASRSVAYEQYF. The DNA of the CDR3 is TGTGCCAGCCGTAGCGTCGCTTACGAGCAGTACTTC.

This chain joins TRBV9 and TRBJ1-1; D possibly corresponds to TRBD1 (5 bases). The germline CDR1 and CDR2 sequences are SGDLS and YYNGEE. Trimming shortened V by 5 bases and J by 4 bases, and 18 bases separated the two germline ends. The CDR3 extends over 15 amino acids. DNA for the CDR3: TGTGCCAGCAGGCCCCCCTCTGGGGGTGGCACTGAAGCTTTCTTT. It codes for CASRPPSGGGTEAFF.

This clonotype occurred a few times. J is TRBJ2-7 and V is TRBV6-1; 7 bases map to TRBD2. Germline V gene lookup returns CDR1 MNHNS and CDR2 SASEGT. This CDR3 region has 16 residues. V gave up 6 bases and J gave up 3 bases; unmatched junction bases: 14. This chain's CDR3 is CASSLRWGGVFYEQYF. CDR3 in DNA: TGTGCCAGCAGCTTGAGATGGGGGGGGGTTTTCTACGAGCAGTACTTC.

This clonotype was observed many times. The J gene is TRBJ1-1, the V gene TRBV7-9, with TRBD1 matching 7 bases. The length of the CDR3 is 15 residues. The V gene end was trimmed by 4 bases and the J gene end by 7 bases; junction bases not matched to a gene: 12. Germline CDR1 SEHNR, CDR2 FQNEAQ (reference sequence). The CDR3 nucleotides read TGTGCCAGCAGCTATGAGGGACAGAAAGCTATTGAAGCTTTCTTT. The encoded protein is CASSYEGQKAIEAFF.

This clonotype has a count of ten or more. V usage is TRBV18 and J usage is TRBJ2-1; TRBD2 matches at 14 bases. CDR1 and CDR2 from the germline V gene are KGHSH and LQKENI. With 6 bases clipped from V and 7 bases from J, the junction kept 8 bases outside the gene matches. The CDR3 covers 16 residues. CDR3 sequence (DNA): TGTGCCAGCTCGGCGCTGGGGACTAGCGGGAGTAATGAGCAGTTCTTC. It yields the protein CASSALGTSGSNEQFF.

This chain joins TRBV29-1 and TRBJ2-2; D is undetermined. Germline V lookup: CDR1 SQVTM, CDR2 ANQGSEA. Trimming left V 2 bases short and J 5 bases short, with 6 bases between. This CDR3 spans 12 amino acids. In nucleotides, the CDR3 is TGCAGCGTTGAATGTTTAACCGGGGAGCTGTTTTTT. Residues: CSVECLTGELFF.

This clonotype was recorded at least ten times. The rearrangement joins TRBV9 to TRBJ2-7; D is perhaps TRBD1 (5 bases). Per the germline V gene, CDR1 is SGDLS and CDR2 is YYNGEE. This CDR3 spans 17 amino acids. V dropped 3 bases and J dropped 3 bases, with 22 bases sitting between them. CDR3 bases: TGTGCCAGCAGCGATGGTCGCGTTCAGGGCAGACTCTACGAGCAGTACTTC. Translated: CASSDGRVQGRLYEQYF.

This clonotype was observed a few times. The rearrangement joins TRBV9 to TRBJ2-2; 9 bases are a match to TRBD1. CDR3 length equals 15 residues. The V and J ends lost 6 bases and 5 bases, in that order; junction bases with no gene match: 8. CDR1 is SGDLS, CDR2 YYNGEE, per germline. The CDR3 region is CASKRGQGLTGELFF. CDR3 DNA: TGTGCCAGCAAGAGGGGACAGGGTCTGACCGGGGAGCTGTTTTTT.

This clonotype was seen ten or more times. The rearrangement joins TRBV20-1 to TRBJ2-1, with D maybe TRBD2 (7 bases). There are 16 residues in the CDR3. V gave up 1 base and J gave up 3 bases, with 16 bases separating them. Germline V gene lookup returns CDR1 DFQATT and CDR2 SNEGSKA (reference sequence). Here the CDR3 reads CSARALGGLSYNEQFF. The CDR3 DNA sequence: TGCAGTGCTAGAGCCCTAGGGGGACTAAGCTACAATGAGCAGTTCTTC.

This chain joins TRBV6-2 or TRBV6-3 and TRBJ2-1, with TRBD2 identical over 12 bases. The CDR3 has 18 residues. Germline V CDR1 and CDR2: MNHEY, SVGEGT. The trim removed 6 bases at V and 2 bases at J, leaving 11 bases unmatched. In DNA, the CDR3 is TGTGCCAGCAGGGAGCTAGCGGGAGGGCCTTTCACCTACAATGAGCAGTTCTTC. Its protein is CASRELAGGPFTYNEQFF.

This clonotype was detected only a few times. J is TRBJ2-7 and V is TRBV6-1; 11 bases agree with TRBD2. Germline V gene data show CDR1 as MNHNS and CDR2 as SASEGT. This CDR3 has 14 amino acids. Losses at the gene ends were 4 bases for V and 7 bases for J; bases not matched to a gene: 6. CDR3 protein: CASSGSSGRREQYF. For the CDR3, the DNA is TGTGCCAGCAGTGGGTCTAGCGGGAGGAGGGAGCAGTACTTC.

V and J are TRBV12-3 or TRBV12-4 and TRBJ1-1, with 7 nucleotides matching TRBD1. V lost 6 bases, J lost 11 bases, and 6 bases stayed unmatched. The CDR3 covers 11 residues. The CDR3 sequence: CASRTTGSAFF. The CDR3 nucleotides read TGTGCCAGCAGAACGACAGGGAGTGCTTTCTTT.

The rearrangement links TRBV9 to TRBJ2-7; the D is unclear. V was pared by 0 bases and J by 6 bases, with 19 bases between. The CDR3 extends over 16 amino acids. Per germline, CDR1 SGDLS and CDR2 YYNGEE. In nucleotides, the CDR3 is TGTGCCAGCAGCGTAGGAGCACGGCGGACGCTATCCGAGCAGTACTTC. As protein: CASSVGARRTLSEQYF.

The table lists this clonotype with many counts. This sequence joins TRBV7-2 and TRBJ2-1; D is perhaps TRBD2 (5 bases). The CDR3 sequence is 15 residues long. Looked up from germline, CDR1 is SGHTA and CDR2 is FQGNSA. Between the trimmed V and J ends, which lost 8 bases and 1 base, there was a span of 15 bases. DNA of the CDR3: TGTGCCAGCCGTTATCCCCGGGGTTCCTACAATGAGCAGTTCTTC. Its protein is CASRYPRGSYNEQFF. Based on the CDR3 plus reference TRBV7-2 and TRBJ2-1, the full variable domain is GAGVSQSPSNKVTEKGKDVELRCDPISGHTALYWYRQSLGQGLEFLIYFQGNSAPDKSGLPSDRFSAERTGGSVSTLTIQRTQQEDSAVYLCASRYPRGSYNEQFFGPGTRLTVL.

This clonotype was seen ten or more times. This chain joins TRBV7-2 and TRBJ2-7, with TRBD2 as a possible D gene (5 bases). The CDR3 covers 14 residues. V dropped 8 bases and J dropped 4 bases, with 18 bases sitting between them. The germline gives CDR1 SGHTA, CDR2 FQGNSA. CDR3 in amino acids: CASGSPSAGYEQYF. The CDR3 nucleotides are TGTGCCAGCGGCTCTCCCTCCGCGGGTTACGAGCAGTACTTC. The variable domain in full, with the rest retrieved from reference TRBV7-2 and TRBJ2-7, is GAGVSQSPSNKVTEKGKDVELRCDPISGHTALYWYRQSLGQGLEFLIYFQGNSAPDKSGLPSDRFSAERTGGSVSTLTIQRTQQEDSAVYLCASGSPSAGYEQYFGPGTRLTVT.

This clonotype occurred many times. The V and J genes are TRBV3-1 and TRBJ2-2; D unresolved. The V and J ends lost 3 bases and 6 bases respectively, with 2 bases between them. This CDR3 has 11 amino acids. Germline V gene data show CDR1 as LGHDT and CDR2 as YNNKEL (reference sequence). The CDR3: CASSHAGELFF. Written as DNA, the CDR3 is TGTGCCAGCAGCCACGCCGGGGAGCTGTTTTTT.

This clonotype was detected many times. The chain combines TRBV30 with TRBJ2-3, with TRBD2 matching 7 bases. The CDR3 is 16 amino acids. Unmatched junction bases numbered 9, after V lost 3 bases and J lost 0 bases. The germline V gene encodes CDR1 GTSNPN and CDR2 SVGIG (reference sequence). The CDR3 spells CAWSQRGSSSTDTQYF. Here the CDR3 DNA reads TGTGCCTGGAGCCAGCGGGGTTCTTCTAGCACAGATACGCAGTATTTT.

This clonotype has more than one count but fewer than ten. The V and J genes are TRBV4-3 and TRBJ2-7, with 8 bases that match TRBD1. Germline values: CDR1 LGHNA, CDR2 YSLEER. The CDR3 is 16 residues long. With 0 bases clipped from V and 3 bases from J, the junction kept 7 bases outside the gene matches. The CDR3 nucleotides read TGCGCCAGCAGCCAAGAAGGGGCAGGGGGCGGCTACGAGCAGTACTTC. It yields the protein CASSQEGAGGGYEQYF.

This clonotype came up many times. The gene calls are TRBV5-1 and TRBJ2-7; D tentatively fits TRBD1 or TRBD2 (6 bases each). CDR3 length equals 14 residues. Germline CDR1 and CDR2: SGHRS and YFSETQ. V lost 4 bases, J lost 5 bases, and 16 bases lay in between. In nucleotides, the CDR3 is TGCGCCAGCAGCACGGGGGCAGCTTTGGACGAGCAGTACTTC. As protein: CASSTGAALDEQYF.

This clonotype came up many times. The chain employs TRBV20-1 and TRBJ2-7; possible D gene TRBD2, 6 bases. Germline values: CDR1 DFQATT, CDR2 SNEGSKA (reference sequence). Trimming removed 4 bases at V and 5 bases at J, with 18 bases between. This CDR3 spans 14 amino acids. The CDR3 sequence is CSAKNPSVLNEQYF. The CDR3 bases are TGCAGTGCTAAAAACCCTAGCGTTCTGAACGAGCAGTACTTC.

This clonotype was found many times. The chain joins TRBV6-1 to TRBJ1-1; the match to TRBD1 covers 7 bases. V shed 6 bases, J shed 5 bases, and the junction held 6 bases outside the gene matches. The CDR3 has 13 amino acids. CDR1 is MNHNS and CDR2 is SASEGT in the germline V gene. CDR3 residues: CASSGTDWTEAFF. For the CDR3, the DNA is TGTGCCAGCAGCGGGACAGACTGGACTGAAGCTTTCTTT.

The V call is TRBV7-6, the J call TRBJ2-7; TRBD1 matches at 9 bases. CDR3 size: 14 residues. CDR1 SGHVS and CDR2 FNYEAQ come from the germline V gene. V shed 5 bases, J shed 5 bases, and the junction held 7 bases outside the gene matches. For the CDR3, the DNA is TGTGCCAGCAGCCCCCGGACAGGGGATAACGAGCAGTACTTC. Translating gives CASSPRTGDNEQYF.

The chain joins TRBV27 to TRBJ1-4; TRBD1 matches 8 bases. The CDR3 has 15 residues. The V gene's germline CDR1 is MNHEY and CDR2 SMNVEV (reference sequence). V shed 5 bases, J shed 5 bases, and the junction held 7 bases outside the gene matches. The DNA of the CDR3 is TGTGCCAGCAGTCCAAGGGACAGGCAAAATGAAAAACTGTTTTTT. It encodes CASSPRDRQNEKLFF.